The 29 T cell receptor beta chains below all came from one sample that was sequenced in a study of blood T cell repertoires in COVID-19. The table came from immunoSEQ multiplex PCR; TCRdb's copy has only in-frame clones and leaves some out. The profile shows just over 300,000 clones, around 84% of them singletons. Material for sequencing was PBMCs or T cells enriched from blood (not recorded which). These receptors were taken from a young man who had recovered from COVID-19.

Only a few counts were recorded for this clone. The chain joins TRBV4-2 to TRBJ1-4; tentatively, D is TRBD1 (5 bases). The germline V and J ends were trimmed by 4 bases and 3 bases, with 12 bases remaining between them. Germline V lookup: CDR1 LGHNA, CDR2 YNFKEQ. The CDR3 is 15 residues long. This CDR3 is CASSRRGGSNEKLFF. The CDR3 DNA sequence: TGTGCCAGCAGCCGTCGCGGGGGGTCTAATGAAAAACTGTTTTTT.

This CDR3 is CASSPQLNTGELFF. The CDR3 nucleotides read TGTGCCAGCAGTCCGCAGTTAAACACCGGGGAGCTGTTTTTT. This chain joins TRBV28 and TRBJ2-2; D gene ambiguous. V lost 5 bases and J lost 2, with 9 bases in between. Germline V gene data show CDR1 as MDHEN and CDR2 as SYDVKM. This CDR3 contains 14 residues.

The CDR3 region is CASSGSGRNEQFF. The CDR3 nucleotides are TGTGCCAGCAGCGGTAGCGGTCGGAATGAGCAGTTCTTC. V usage is TRBV11-3 and J usage is TRBJ2-1, with D perhaps TRBD2 (6 bases). The V gene's germline CDR1 is SGHNT and CDR2 YENEEA. V lost 5 bases, J lost 7 bases, and 12 bases lay in between. This CDR3 is built from 13 residues.

The J gene is TRBJ2-7, the V gene TRBV5-6; 14 bases are shared with TRBD2. Germline CDR1 reads SGHDT; CDR2 reads YYEEEE. This CDR3 region has 16 residues. V dropped 3 bases and J dropped 3; count of bases not matched to a gene: 5. The CDR3 nucleotides read TGTGCCAGCAGCTCCCTGACTAGCGGGGGGGACTACGAGCAGTACTTC. Encoded protein: CASSSLTSGGDYEQYF.

This chain joins TRBV6-1 and TRBJ2-1; D unclear. This CDR3 region has 13 residues. CDR1 is MNHNS, CDR2 SASEGT, per germline. V was cut by 2 bases and J by 8 bases, with 10 bases left in between. The CDR3 bases are TGTGCCAGCAGTGAATCCCCCCTTTATGAGCAGTTCTTC. It encodes CASSESPLYEQFF.

This rearrangement joins TRBV2 to TRBJ2-1, with TRBD2 matching 8 bases. The CDR3 extends over 14 amino acids. V was clipped by 7 bases and J by 2 bases; unmatched bases: 4. The germline V gene encodes CDR1 SNHLY and CDR2 FYNNEI. The CDR3 loop is CASKALAAYNEQFF. The DNA of the CDR3 is TGTGCCAGCAAGGCACTAGCGGCCTACAATGAGCAGTTCTTC.

The chain joins TRBV19 to TRBJ2-5; 7 bases align to TRBD1. CDR3 length: 15 amino acids. V lost 4 bases and J lost 5; bases outside the gene matches: 10. Germline assignment: CDR1 LNHDA and CDR2 SQIVND (reference sequence). In nucleotides, the CDR3 is TGTGCCAGTAGTACCCGACAGGGTATTGGGGAGACCCAGTACTTC. As protein: CASSTRQGIGETQYF.

V usage is TRBV10-3 and J usage is TRBJ2-7, with 8 bases identical to TRBD1. The CDR3 is 17 residues long. J gave up 0 bases and V 4 bases, and 11 bases lay outside the gene matches. The germline V gene encodes CDR1 ENHRY and CDR2 SYGVKD. The CDR3 DNA reads TGTGCCATCAGTGGAATTACAGGGGGGTCCTTCTCCTACGAGCAGTACTTC. Translating it yields CAISGITGGSFSYEQYF.

The V and J genes are TRBV30 and TRBJ2-3; 13 bases align to TRBD2. The junction had 6 bases not matched to a gene; V was cut back by 0 bases and J by 0 bases. The CDR3 extends over 18 amino acids. Germline V gene sequence: CDR1 GTSNPN, CDR2 SVGIG (reference sequence). The CDR3 region is CAWSVGTSGMSSTDTQYF. The CDR3 region has the DNA TGTGCCTGGAGTGTAGGGACTAGCGGGATGTCTAGCACAGATACGCAGTATTTT.

V and J are TRBV19 and TRBJ2-3, with D hard to call. Trimming shortened V by 5 bases and J by 4 bases, and 13 bases separated the two germline ends. CDR3 length: 14 residues. Germline V gene data show CDR1 as LNHDA and CDR2 as SQIVND (reference sequence). The CDR3 sequence is CASSQLFTADTQYF. The CDR3 nucleotides are TGTGCCAGTAGTCAACTTTTTACCGCAGATACGCAGTATTTT.

This chain connects TRBV2 to TRBJ1-2; TRBD1 aligns across 9 bases. This CDR3 spans 15 amino acids. Losses at the gene ends were 4 bases for V and 5 bases for J; bases not matched to a gene: 8. Germline CDR1 reads SNHLY; CDR2 reads FYNNEI. The CDR3 protein is CASSGGGQGLYGYTF. The CDR3 bases are TGTGCCAGCAGTGGAGGGGGACAGGGACTATATGGCTACACCTTC.

The rearrangement links TRBV5-1 to TRBJ1-4, with D possibly matching TRBD1 (6 bases). CDR1 is SGHRS, CDR2 YFSETQ, per germline. This CDR3 has 16 residues. With 3 bases removed from V and 0 bases from J, the gap between germline ends came to 12 bases. In DNA, the CDR3 is TGCGCCAGCAGCTCAAGGACAGCTGCAACTAATGAAAAACTGTTTTTT. It codes for CASSSRTAATNEKLFF. Drawing the rest from reference TRBV5-1 and TRBJ1-4, the complete variable domain is KAGVTQTPRYLIKTRGQQVTLSCSPISGHRSVSWYQQTPGQGLQFLFEYFSETQRNKGNFPGRFSGRQFSNSRSEMNVSTLELGDSALYLCASSSRTAATNEKLFFGSGTQLSVL.

The chain is built from TRBV3-1 (or the pseudogene TRBV3-2) and TRBJ2-3, with 14 bases lining up with TRBD2. The CDR3 spans 18 residues. Germline V gives CDR1 LGHDT, CDR2 YNNKEL (reference sequence). V gave up 3 bases and J gave up 5 bases; unmatched junction bases: 10. This CDR3 is CASSQTSGRAVIKDTQYF. The CDR3, as DNA: TGTGCCAGCAGCCAGACTAGCGGGAGGGCCGTAATTAAAGATACGCAGTATTTT.

The chain joins TRBV27 to TRBJ1-6; D gene unclear. The germline gives CDR1 MNHEY, CDR2 SMNVEV (reference sequence). Trimming cost V 4 bases and J 4 bases, with 20 bases left between them. The CDR3 loop spans 18 amino acids. The CDR3 protein is CASSSTTVNLVYNSPLHF. In DNA form, the CDR3 reads TGTGCCAGCAGTTCCACGACGGTTAATCTAGTTTATAATTCACCCCTCCACTTT.

V is TRBV18 and J is TRBJ2-5, with D perhaps TRBD2 (5 bases). This CDR3 contains 15 residues. Germline V gives CDR1 KGHSH, CDR2 LQKENI. V was pared by 0 bases and J by 9 bases, with 17 bases between. DNA for the CDR3: TGTGCCAGCTCACCACCCCCGGGAACGTACTCTCCCCAGTACTTC. Its protein is CASSPPPGTYSPQYF.

The genes are TRBV6-6 and TRBJ1-3; no firm D call. The CDR3 has 15 residues. Trimming stripped 5 bases from V and 0 bases from J, with 11 bases between. Looked up from germline, CDR1 is MNHNY and CDR2 is SVGAGI (reference sequence). Written as DNA, the CDR3 is TGTGCCAGCAGTCAAAGACGGAGCTCTGGAAACACCATATATTTT. It yields the protein CASSQRRSSGNTIYF.

The chain carries TRBV7-2 and TRBJ2-3; 10 nucleotides line up with TRBD2. Germline V CDR1 and CDR2: SGHTA, FQGNSA. This CDR3 contains 16 residues. The ends lost 4 bases at V and 5 bases at J; junction bases unmatched: 9. The CDR3 sequence is CASSYLAGAFEDTQYF. CDR3 DNA sequence: TGTGCCAGCAGCTACCTAGCGGGAGCGTTCGAAGATACGCAGTATTTT.

The chain joins TRBV7-6 to TRBJ2-1; no firm D call. Per germline, CDR1 SGHVS and CDR2 FNYEAQ. V lost 0 bases and J lost 0, with 9 bases in between. The CDR3 has 16 amino acids. CDR3 nucleotides: TGTGCCAGCAGCTTAGCGGCGGAAAGCTCCTACAATGAGCAGTTCTTC. Residues: CASSLAAESSYNEQFF.

The rearrangement uses TRBV15 and TRBJ1-4, with 8 bases fitting TRBD1. CDR1 and CDR2 (germline): LNHNV, YYDKDF (reference sequence). With 1 base clipped from V and 8 bases from J, the junction kept 9 bases outside the gene matches. This CDR3 is built from 16 residues. CDR3 nucleotide sequence: TGTGCCACCAGCAGAGTAGGCGGACAGGGAGGCGAAAAACTGTTTTTT. This gives the protein CATSRVGGQGGEKLFF.

This clone was observed a single time. CDR3: CASMGEEGNYGYTF. The CDR3 DNA sequence: TGTGCCAGCATGGGTGAGGAGGGGAACTATGGCTACACCTTC. The chain employs TRBV28 and TRBJ1-2, with D perhaps TRBD1 (5 bases). The V end lost 7 bases, the J end lost 2 bases, and 14 bases lay between the germline ends. CDR3 length equals 14 residues. Germline V lookup: CDR1 MDHEN, CDR2 SYDVKM.

The V call is TRBV11-2, the J call TRBJ2-4, with D maybe TRBD1 (5 bases). The CDR3 is made up of 16 amino acids. Trimming removed 5 bases from V and 0 bases from J, with 14 bases in between. Germline CDR1 SGHAT, CDR2 FQNNGV. CDR3 residues: CASSQGRALAKNIQYF. The DNA of the CDR3 is TGTGCCAGCAGCCAGGGTAGGGCACTAGCCAAAAACATTCAGTACTTC.

The V call is TRBV6-5, the J call TRBJ1-1, with D possibly TRBD1 on 6 matching bases. Germline-derived CDR1 and CDR2 are MNHEY and SVGAGI. Trimming left V 0 bases short and J 8 bases short, with 10 bases between. The CDR3 runs 13 residues. The CDR3 loop reads CASSYSIGQEAFF. As DNA, the CDR3 is TGTGCCAGCAGTTACTCGATTGGACAGGAAGCTTTCTTT.

The chain recombines TRBV5-1 with TRBJ2-1; a weak D match, TRBD2 (5 bases). V was cut by 4 bases and J by 5 bases, with 10 bases left in between. Germline CDR1 reads SGHRS; CDR2 reads YFSETQ. This CDR3 is built from 13 residues. CDR3 bases: TGCGCCAGCAGCCCCGGACTTGACAATGAGCAGTTCTTC. Amino acids: CASSPGLDNEQFF. The full variable domain, rest sourced from reference TRBV5-1 and TRBJ2-1, is KAGVTQTPRYLIKTRGQQVTLSCSPISGHRSVSWYQQTPGQGLQFLFEYFSETQRNKGNFPGRFSGRQFSNSRSEMNVSTLELGDSALYLCASSPGLDNEQFFGPGTRLTVL.

The chain is built from TRBV19 and TRBJ2-1; 11 nucleotides align to TRBD2. The CDR3 is made up of 18 amino acids. The germline CDR1 and CDR2 sequences are LNHDA and SQIVND (reference sequence). The V and J ends lost 0 bases and 2 bases, in that order; junction bases with no gene match: 6. CDR3 amino acids: CASSIDLAGGLAYNEQFF. CDR3 nucleotides: TGTGCCAGTAGTATAGATCTAGCGGGGGGACTCGCCTACAATGAGCAGTTCTTC.

This clone has just one count. This CDR3 is CASSLTRDISYEQYF. CDR3 nucleotide sequence: TGTGCCAGCAGCTTAACCAGGGACATCTCCTACGAGCAGTACTTC. The chain recombines TRBV7-9 with TRBJ2-7; TRBD1 is a possible D gene (6 bases). The germline gives CDR1 SEHNR, CDR2 FQNEAQ (reference sequence). Trimming took 2 bases from V and 0 from J, leaving 11 bases between them. The CDR3 runs to 15 residues.

The CDR3 sequence is CASSFSGGGNEKLFF. Here the CDR3 DNA reads TGTGCCAGCAGTTTTTCGGGGGGCGGGAATGAAAAACTGTTTTTT. The rearrangement joins TRBV28 to TRBJ1-4, with D possibly being TRBD1 (6 bases). The CDR3 spans 15 residues. Germline values: CDR1 MDHEN, CDR2 SYDVKM. V was trimmed by 3 bases and J by 5 bases, leaving 13 bases between them.

This chain links TRBV5-6 with TRBJ1-1; D gene ambiguous. The CDR3 has 15 amino acids. Germline assignment: CDR1 SGHDT and CDR2 YYEEEE. V was pared by 4 bases and J by 7 bases, with 20 bases between. CDR3 bases: TGTGCCAGCAGCCCTCCGTGGATGAAAGAGGGTGAAGCTTTCTTT. Protein sequence: CASSPPWMKEGEAFF.

The rearrangement joins TRBV28 to TRBJ2-7, with D perhaps matching TRBD1 (6 bases). The CDR3 has 12 amino acids. Germline-derived CDR1 and CDR2 are MDHEN and SYDVKM. V dropped 6 bases and J dropped 6 bases, with 12 bases sitting between them. As DNA, the CDR3 is TGTGCCAGCAGCCACCGGGACACCGAGCAGTACTTC. Translating gives CASSHRDTEQYF.

Concerning this clone itself: This sample includes further DNA sequences coding for the same CDR3. V usage is TRBV5-1 and J usage is TRBJ2-5; D perhaps matches TRBD2 (6 bases). CDR1 is SGHRS, CDR2 YFSETQ, per germline. The CDR3 length is 13 residues. V lost 0 bases and J lost 5, with 8 bases in between. The CDR3 protein is CASSLVGGETQYF. In DNA form, the CDR3 reads TGCGCCAGCAGCTTGGTTGGGGGGGAGACCCAGTACTTC.